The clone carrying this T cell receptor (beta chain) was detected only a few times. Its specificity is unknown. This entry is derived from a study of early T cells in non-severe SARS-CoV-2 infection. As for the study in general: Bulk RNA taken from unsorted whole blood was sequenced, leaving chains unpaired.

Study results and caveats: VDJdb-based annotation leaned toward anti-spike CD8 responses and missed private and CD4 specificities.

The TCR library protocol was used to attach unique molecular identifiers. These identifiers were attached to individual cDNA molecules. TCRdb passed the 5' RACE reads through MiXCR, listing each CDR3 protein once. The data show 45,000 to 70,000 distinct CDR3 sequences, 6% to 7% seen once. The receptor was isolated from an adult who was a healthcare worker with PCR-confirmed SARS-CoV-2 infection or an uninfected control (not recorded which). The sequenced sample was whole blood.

The CDR3 protein is CASSAFNEQFF. For the CDR3, the DNA is TGTGCCAGCAGCGCCTTCAATGAGCAGTTCTTC. This rearrangement joins TRBV9 to TRBJ2-1; D is undetermined. CDR1 and CDR2 (germline): SGDLS, YYNGEE. The CDR3 covers 11 residues. The V end lost 3 bases, the J end lost 6 bases, and 4 bases lay between the germline ends.